A single sample gave rise to the 32 T cell receptor beta chains below, sequenced in a study of T cells in localized non-small cell lung cancer. TCRdb keeps only in-frame clones here, not all; method: immunoSEQ multiplex PCR. The sample lists 1,500 to 2,000 clones, under 50% occurring once. Sequences were derived from lung tumor tissue, sampled before any cancer treatment. The source is a male donor aged 60 or over with stage II lung adenocarcinoma.

This clone is large (0.1 to 1%) within its sample. The V and J genes are TRBV6-8 and TRBJ2-6; maybe TRBD1 (5 bases). Trimming stripped 5 bases from V and 0 bases from J, with 11 bases between. Germline values: CDR1 MNHGY, CDR2 SAAAGT. The CDR3 contains 16 residues. Written as DNA, the CDR3 is TGTGCCAGCAGTGGTGGGGCGCTCTCTGGGGCCAACGTCCTGACTTTC. This encodes CASSGGALSGANVLTF.

A word on this clone: The junction departs from the called germline gene at one end, perhaps through a read error. This chain uses TRBV2 with TRBJ1-2; no reliable D call. From germline, CDR1 is SNHLY and CDR2 FYNNEI. This CDR3 has 14 residues. The CDR3 bases are TGTGCCAGCAGTCAAGCGGGGTTTAACTATGGCTACACCTTC. This encodes CASSQAGFNYGYTF.

This chain uses TRBV18 with TRBJ2-3, with unresolved D. This CDR3 contains 13 residues. Trimming removed 8 bases at V and 3 bases at J, with 12 bases between. Germline values: CDR1 KGHSH, CDR2 LQKENI. The CDR3: CASTETGTDTQYF. As DNA, the CDR3 is TGTGCCAGCACCGAGACTGGGACAGATACGCAGTATTTT.

This chain links TRBV11-3 with TRBJ1-4; the match to TRBD1 covers 7 bases. This CDR3 has 15 residues. CDR1 and CDR2 from the germline V gene are SGHNT and YENEEA. V gave up 1 base and J gave up 13 bases; unmatched junction bases: 12. The CDR3 region is CASSLGRGGGNILFF. The CDR3 region has the DNA TGTGCCAGCAGCTTAGGGAGAGGGGGCGGAAATATACTGTTTTTT.

This chain connects TRBV9 to TRBJ1-1; D is possibly TRBD1 (6 bases). This CDR3 spans 15 amino acids. V dropped 4 bases and J dropped 5 bases, with 18 bases sitting between them. Germline-derived CDR1 and CDR2 are SGDLS and YYNGEE. The CDR3 DNA reads as TGTGCCAGCAGCCCCCGAACAGGGTTTGAAACTGAAGCTTTCTTT. Translated: CASSPRTGFETEAFF.

The chain recombines TRBV18 with TRBJ2-1; 9 nucleotides line up with TRBD2. The CDR3 is made up of 15 amino acids. CDR1 KGHSH and CDR2 LQKENI come from the germline V gene. Germline trimming cut 3 bases from V and 9 bases from J; bases unmatched to any gene: 9. Here the CDR3 DNA reads TGTGCCAGCTCACCGACTGTCTATAGCGGGAGTGAGCAGTTCTTC. It translates to CASSPTVYSGSEQFF.

The chain links TRBV19 to TRBJ1-5; no clear D gene. Germline CDR1 is LNHDA and CDR2 is SQIVND (reference sequence). The CDR3 totals 12 residues. V was pared by 2 bases and J by 1 base, with 0 bases between. The CDR3, as DNA: TGTGCCAGTAGTATAAGCAATCAGCCCCAGCATTTT. Translation: CASSISNQPQHF. Variable domain in full (rest from reference TRBV19 and TRBJ1-5): DGGITQSPKYLFRKEGQNVTLSCEQNLNHDAMYWYRQDPGQGLRLIYYSQIVNDFQKGDIAEGYSVSREKKESFPLTVTSAQKNPTAFYLCASSISNQPQHFGDGTRLSIL.

The V call is TRBV28, the J call TRBJ2-5; TRBD2 is a possible D gene (6 bases). V was clipped by 8 bases and J by 5 bases, with 21 bases between them. Per germline, CDR1 MDHEN and CDR2 SYDVKM. This CDR3 has 15 residues. The CDR3 nucleotides read TGTGCCAGCCTTTCAAGACTTGCCGGAGGGGAGACCCAGTACTTC. Translated, it gives CASLSRLAGGETQYF.

This clone has more than one count but fewer than ten. The chain carries TRBV30 and TRBJ2-1; possibly TRBD2 for D (5 bases). The CDR3 covers 13 residues. Germline CDR1 is GTSNPN and CDR2 is SVGIG (reference sequence). Between the trimmed V and J ends, which lost 2 bases and 10 bases, there was a span of 15 bases. CDR3 region: CAWSLTKTGEQFF. The CDR3 DNA sequence: TGTGCCTGGAGTCTTACCAAGACGGGAGAGCAGTTCTTC. Complete variable domain (other parts from reference TRBV30 and TRBJ2-1): SQTIHQWPATLVQPVGSPLSLECTVEGTSNPNLYWYRQAAGRGLQLLFYSVGIGQISSEVPQNLSASRPQDRQFILSSKKLLLSDSGFYLCAWSLTKTGEQFFGPGTRLTVL.

This clone was observed once. The rearrangement links TRBV5-1 to TRBJ2-3, with a possible D match to TRBD2 (5 bases). Trimming removed 0 bases from V and 4 bases from J, with 15 bases in between. This CDR3 contains 16 residues. Germline V gene sequence: CDR1 SGHRS, CDR2 YFSETQ. The CDR3 spells CASSLVGAGGADTQYF. CDR3 coding DNA: TGCGCCAGCAGCTTGGTGGGAGCTGGTGGAGCAGATACGCAGTATTTT.

The chain has TRBV19 and TRBJ1-1; TRBD1 matches at 9 bases. The germline V gene encodes CDR1 LNHDA and CDR2 SQIVND (reference sequence). V lost 7 bases, J lost 1 base, and 7 bases stayed unmatched. The CDR3 is 15 residues long. The chain's CDR3 is CASTPDRGGNTEAFF. Here the CDR3 DNA reads TGTGCCAGTACTCCGGACAGGGGAGGGAACACTGAAGCTTTCTTT. The full variable domain, its missing parts supplied by reference TRBV19 and TRBJ1-1, is DGGITQSPKYLFRKEGQNVTLSCEQNLNHDAMYWYRQDPGQGLRLIYYSQIVNDFQKGDIAEGYSVSREKKESFPLTVTSAQKNPTAFYLCASTPDRGGNTEAFFGQGTRLTVV.

By sample share, this clone is medium-sized. The V call is TRBV11-3, the J call TRBJ2-7, with 8 bases identical to TRBD1. After removal of 6 bases from V and 0 bases from J, the junction contained 10 bases not matched to a gene. CDR1 SGHNT and CDR2 YENEEA come from the germline V gene. CDR3 length: 16 amino acids. In DNA form, the CDR3 reads TGTGCCAGCAGTCCCCTCCTGCAGGGGGCCTCCTACGAGCAGTACTTC. As protein: CASSPLLQGASYEQYF.

This clone showed up just a few times. The V call is TRBV19, the J call TRBJ2-1, with TRBD1 matching 7 bases. Germline trimming cut 1 base from V and 6 bases from J; bases unmatched to any gene: 12. The CDR3 has 17 amino acids. From germline, CDR1 is LNHDA and CDR2 SQIVND (reference sequence). This chain's CDR3 is CASSIGGHRGIINEQFF. The CDR3 DNA is TGTGCCAGTAGTATAGGGGGGCACAGGGGAATCATCAATGAGCAGTTCTTC.

This clone was counted a few times. V and J are TRBV30 and TRBJ1-5; D gene unclear. Trimming took 0 bases from V and 11 from J, leaving 8 bases between them. The CDR3 sequence is 11 residues long. Germline CDR1 reads GTSNPN; CDR2 reads SVGIG (reference sequence). The DNA of the CDR3 is TGTGCCTGGAGTGTGGAGAGGACCCAGCATTTT. It translates to CAWSVERTQHF.

V and J are TRBV30 and TRBJ1-2; D not certain. V lost 5 bases, J lost 3 bases, and 16 bases lay in between. The CDR3 contains 14 residues. Germline assignment: CDR1 GTSNPN and CDR2 SVGIG (reference sequence). The CDR3 spells CAWDHDGDHYGYTF. In DNA, the CDR3 is TGTGCCTGGGACCATGACGGGGATCACTATGGCTACACCTTC.

The V call is TRBV6-8, the J call TRBJ2-7; TRBD1 matches 8 bases. With V trimmed by 5 bases and J by 7 bases, 10 bases remained unmatched. Germline V CDR1 and CDR2: MNHGY, SAAAGT. The CDR3 length is 14 residues. The CDR3 protein is CASSRGQGAGEQYF. As DNA, the CDR3 is TGTGCCAGCAGTAGAGGACAGGGTGCGGGAGAGCAGTACTTC.

The chain joins TRBV15 to TRBJ2-6; weak D call: TRBD2 (5 bases). CDR3 length: 17 residues. Germline V gene data show CDR1 as LNHNV and CDR2 as YYDKDF (reference sequence). Trimming shortened V by 0 bases and J by 2 bases, and 11 bases separated the two germline ends. CDR3 in amino acids: CATSRDSWRTGANVLTF. For the CDR3, the DNA is TGTGCCACCAGCAGAGATAGTTGGAGGACTGGGGCCAACGTCCTGACTTTC.

The chain couples TRBV10-3 to TRBJ2-4, with D possibly being TRBD1 or TRBD2 (5 bases each). This CDR3 comprises 13 residues. CDR1 and CDR2 from the germline V gene are ENHRY and SYGVKD. Trimming pared 10 bases from V and 5 bases from J, leaving 15 bases between. CDR3 protein: CASARGPQNIQYF. CDR3 DNA: TGTGCCAGCGCGAGGGGCCCACAAAACATTCAGTACTTC.

This clone showed up just a few times. The rearrangement uses TRBV11-1 and TRBJ2-3; the D is unclear. CDR3 length: 18 amino acids. Germline loops: CDR1 SGHAT, CDR2 FQDESV (reference sequence). Trimming left V 0 bases short and J 2 bases short, with 18 bases between. DNA of the CDR3: TGTGCCAGCAGCTTAGCGTCTTCGAGCCGTCAAAACACAGATACGCAGTATTTT. Translated, it gives CASSLASSSRQNTDTQYF.

The chain couples TRBV30 to TRBJ1-4, with 9 bases fitting TRBD1. Germline-derived CDR1 and CDR2 are GTSNPN and SVGIG (reference sequence). Trimming cost V 1 base and J 8 bases; bases outside gene matches: 8. The CDR3 contains 15 residues. The CDR3 DNA reads as TGTGCCTGGAGTGCCCTCGACAGGGGGGACGAAAAACTGTTTTTT. Translating it yields CAWSALDRGDEKLFF.

This clone is categorized as medium-sized. This sequence joins TRBV9 and TRBJ2-1, with 7 bases fitting TRBD2. The length of the CDR3 is 16 residues. V shed 5 bases and J 7 bases; nucleotides not matched to a gene: 15. CDR1 is SGDLS and CDR2 is YYNGEE in the germline V gene. The CDR3 here is CASRENGGSRGNEQFF. DNA of the CDR3: TGTGCCAGCAGAGAAAACGGCGGGAGCCGGGGGAATGAGCAGTTCTTC.

The chain combines TRBV10-2 with TRBJ2-2, with unresolved D. The germline gives CDR1 WSHSY, CDR2 SAAADI. The CDR3 totals 14 residues. Deletions cut 6 bases from V and 4 bases from J, with 12 bases between. CDR3 nucleotide sequence: TGCGCCAGCAGGGACCCAGAGCCCACCGGGGAGCTGTTTTTT. It codes for CASRDPEPTGELFF.

This clone has a handful of counts. The chain joins TRBV11-3 to TRBJ1-1, with a tentative D call TRBD1 (6 bases). The germline V gene encodes CDR1 SGHNT and CDR2 YENEEA. The CDR3 is 14 amino acids. Deletions cut 6 bases from V and 3 bases from J, with 14 bases between. This chain's CDR3 is CASRPNRADTEAFF. The CDR3 nucleotides are TGTGCCAGCAGGCCTAACAGGGCAGACACTGAAGCTTTCTTT.

The V and J genes are TRBV6-8 and TRBJ2-1, with 8 bases aligning to TRBD1. The CDR3 has 13 residues. Germline assignment: CDR1 MNHGY and CDR2 SAAAGT. The junction had 6 bases not matched to a gene; V was cut back by 5 bases and J by 9 bases. CDR3 DNA: TGTGCCAGCAGTCGTACAGGGGGAGGTGAGCAGTTCTTC. Protein product: CASSRTGGGEQFF.

This chain connects TRBV18 to TRBJ1-2, with D uncertain. Per germline, CDR1 KGHSH and CDR2 LQKENI. Deletions cut 3 bases from V and 5 bases from J, with 10 bases between. CDR3 length equals 13 residues. The CDR3 nucleotides read TGTGCCAGCTCACCCGGACGGGATTATGGCTACACCTTC. Protein: CASSPGRDYGYTF.

The gene calls are TRBV11-3 and TRBJ2-7, with 13 bases that match TRBD2. Germline V gene lookup returns CDR1 SGHNT and CDR2 YENEEA. This CDR3 region has 16 residues. V was clipped by 5 bases and J by 2 bases; unmatched bases: 6. CDR3 loop: CASSHPGLAGTYEQYF. The CDR3 DNA reads as TGTGCCAGCAGCCACCCGGGACTAGCGGGAACCTACGAGCAGTACTTC. The full variable domain, in which reference TRBV11-3 and TRBJ2-7 provide the parts outside the CDR3, is EAGVVQSPRYKIIEKKQPVAFWCNPISGHNTLYWYLQNLGQGPELLIRYENEEAVDDSQLPKDRFSAERLKGVDSTLKIQPAELGDSAVYLCASSHPGLAGTYEQYFGPGTRLTVT.

The rearrangement links TRBV6-8 to TRBJ1-1; possibly TRBD1 for D (5 bases). The germline gives CDR1 MNHGY, CDR2 SAAAGT. The CDR3 extends over 12 amino acids. V was clipped by 5 bases and J by 6 bases, with 10 bases between them. CDR3 DNA sequence: TGTGCCAGCAGTGTGGGACGGCCTGAAGCTTTCTTT. It encodes CASSVGRPEAFF.

This clone was found a few times. The chain uses TRBV11-3 and TRBJ1-5; D remains unclear. Germline V lookup: CDR1 SGHNT, CDR2 YENEEA. V was clipped by 5 bases and J by 6 bases, with 17 bases between them. This CDR3 has 15 residues. The CDR3 DNA sequence: TGTGCCAGCAGCCCCCATGCCCCTGGTGGTCAGCCCCAGCATTTT. Its protein is CASSPHAPGGQPQHF.

The gene calls are TRBV28 and TRBJ2-7; D gene ambiguous. V lost 3 bases and J lost 3, with 9 bases in between. CDR1 is MDHEN and CDR2 is SYDVKM in the germline V gene. The CDR3 loop spans 13 amino acids. Here the CDR3 reads CASSLKGNYEQYF. The CDR3 DNA follows: TGTGCCAGCAGTTTGAAAGGTAACTACGAGCAGTACTTC.

By sample fraction, this clone is large. The chain uses TRBV11-3 and TRBJ1-2; D not certain. This CDR3 has 16 residues. CDR1 is SGHNT, CDR2 YENEEA, per germline. V dropped 5 bases and J dropped 0 bases, with 16 bases sitting between them. The DNA for the CDR3 is TGTGCCAGCAGCCAAGTGGGGATGGGATCTAACTATGGCTACACCTTC. This encodes CASSQVGMGSNYGYTF.

This clone was recorded a few times. The chain combines TRBV11-3 with TRBJ1-4; 7 bases match TRBD1. The germline gives CDR1 SGHNT, CDR2 YENEEA. The CDR3 contains 15 residues. The trim removed 3 bases at V and 4 bases at J, leaving 5 bases unmatched. The CDR3 here is CASSFLTGSNEKLFF. The CDR3 DNA sequence: TGTGCCAGCAGCTTTTTGACAGGGAGTAATGAAAAACTGTTTTTT.

This clone is categorized as large. This CDR3 is CASSPTQQRIAEAFF. CDR3 nucleotide sequence: TGTGCCAGCAGTCCTACCCAGCAGAGAATCGCTGAAGCTTTCTTT. This chain joins TRBV6-8 and TRBJ1-1; D is uncertain. Per the germline V gene, CDR1 is MNHGY and CDR2 is SAAAGT. This CDR3 region has 15 residues. Trimming took off 5 bases at V and 6 bases at J, with 19 bases between the two ends.